The TCR beta chain under discussion was sequenced for a study of early T cells in non-severe SARS-CoV-2 infection. The protocol attached unique molecular identifiers to individual cDNA molecules. TCRdb reprocessed the 5' RACE reads with MiXCR, giving one entry per CDR3 protein. The sample includes roughly 45,000 distinct CDR3 sequences, around 4% of them seen just once. Germline values: CDR1 MNHEY, CDR2 SMNVEV (reference sequence). J lost 0 bases, V lost 7 bases, and 6 bases had no gene match. This CDR3 contains 15 residues. The sample was whole blood. The chain employs TRBV27 and TRBJ2-7, with 10 nucleotides matching TRBD2. The TCR sequence derives from an adult who was a healthcare worker with PCR-confirmed SARS-CoV-2 infection or an uninfected control (not recorded which). The CDR3 nucleotides read TGTGCCAGCAAACCTAGCGGGGGAAGCTCCTACGAGCAGTACTTC. Translated, it gives CASKPSGGSSYEQYF.